This is a list of T cell receptor beta chains from one sample in a study of blood T cell repertoires in COVID-19. Clones were sequenced by immunoSEQ multiplex PCR, and TCRdb holds only the in-frame ones, with some missing. The sample records over 150,000 clones, about 86% being singletons. Sequenced: peripheral blood. These TCRs come from a man between 65 and 85 years old with active or convalescent COVID-19. Each CDR3 is given with its conserved first and last residue. Each record gives: clone size, J gene, D gene, V gene, CDR3 protein, CDR3 DNA. A D gene is named only where the DNA matches it firmly. Clone size is stated in some rows and not others, as once, few, many or a class when expanded.

size: .
J: TRBJ1-4
D: .
V: TRBV7-2
CDR3: CASSPVVGATNEKLFF
DNA: TGTGCCAGCAGTCCAGTTGTAGGGGCAACTAATGAAAAACTGTTTTTT

size: .
J: TRBJ2-3
D: .
V: TRBV7-2
CDR3: CASRRLSWRALGTDTQYF
DNA: TGTGCCAGCAGGCGTTTATCGTGGCGGGCCCTCGGTACAGATACGCAGTATTTT

size: .
J: TRBJ2-7
D: TRBD2
V: TRBV29-1
CDR3: CSADILAGGTEQYF
DNA: TGCAGCGCCGACATCCTAGCGGGAGGAACCGAGCAGTACTTC

size: .
J: TRBJ2-7
D: .
V: TRBV19
CDR3: CASSISRGDNEQYF
DNA: TGTGCCAGTAGTATATCTCGGGGAGATAACGAGCAGTACTTC

size: once
J: TRBJ1-2
D: TRBD1
V: TRBV4-3
CDR3: CASSQRTGGFGYTF
DNA: TGCGCCAGCAGCCAGAGGACAGGGGGATTTGGCTACACCTTC

size: .
J: TRBJ1-2
D: .
V: TRBV19
CDR3: CASSHRARDYGYTF
DNA: TGTGCCAGTAGTCACAGGGCCCGGGACTATGGCTACACCTTC

size: .
J: TRBJ1-2
D: .
V: TRBV10-2
CDR3: CASLQGPHGYTF
DNA: TGCGCCAGCCTGCAGGGGCCCCATGGCTACACCTTC

size: .
J: TRBJ2-6
D: TRBD1
V: TRBV4-1
CDR3: CASSPRFGQGAAGANVLTF
DNA: TGCGCCAGCAGCCCCCGCTTCGGACAGGGGGCGGCTGGGGCCAACGTCCTGACTTTC

size: .
J: TRBJ1-4
D: .
V: TRBV11-2
CDR3: CASSSWTEPTNEKLFF
DNA: TGTGCCAGCAGCTCCTGGACAGAGCCAACTAATGAAAAACTGTTTTTT

size: .
J: TRBJ1-5
D: TRBD1
V: TRBV28
CDR3: CARSGGGTGAQPQHF
DNA: TGTGCCCGCAGTGGGGGGGGGACAGGGGCTCAGCCCCAGCATTTT

size: .
J: TRBJ2-7
D: TRBD1
V: TRBV7-8
CDR3: CASSFDRVGEQYF
DNA: TGTGCCAGCAGCTTCGACAGGGTAGGCGAGCAGTACTTC

size: .
J: TRBJ1-3
D: .
V: TRBV12-3/TRBV12-4
CDR3: CASSPLRNTIYF
DNA: TGTGCCAGCAGCCCCTTAAGAAACACCATATATTTT

size: .
J: TRBJ2-7
D: .
V: TRBV29-1
CDR3: CSVHRDSHLGEQYF
DNA: TGCAGCGTTCACCGGGACTCACATCTGGGGGAGCAGTACTTC

size: .
J: TRBJ1-4
D: .
V: TRBV6-6
CDR3: CASRAAKGGEKLFF
DNA: TGTGCCAGCAGGGCCGCAAAGGGAGGTGAAAAACTGTTTTTT

size: .
J: TRBJ2-1
D: .
V: TRBV30
CDR3: CAWSSTGIGQFF
DNA: TGTGCCTGGAGCTCAACAGGGATTGGGCAGTTCTTC

size: .
J: TRBJ1-2
D: TRBD1
V: TRBV4-1
CDR3: CASSQGTGANYGYTF
DNA: TGCGCCAGCAGCCAAGGGACAGGGGCTAACTATGGCTACACCTTC

size: few
J: TRBJ1-1
D: .
V: TRBV15
CDR3: CATSGKSGSRTEAFF
DNA: TGTGCCACCAGCGGTAAGTCCGGGAGCCGTACTGAAGCTTTCTTT

size: .
J: TRBJ2-2
D: TRBD2
V: TRBV4-3
CDR3: CASSQDWGGGTGELFF
DNA: TGCGCCAGCAGCCAAGATTGGGGGGGAGGCACCGGGGAGCTGTTTTTT

size: .
J: TRBJ1-2
D: TRBD1
V: TRBV18
CDR3: CASSRGDRGLEGYTF
DNA: TGTGCCAGCTCGCGGGGGGACAGGGGATTGGAAGGCTACACCTTC

size: .
J: TRBJ1-6
D: .
V: TRBV2
CDR3: CASIATDGYNSPLHF
DNA: TGTGCCAGCATCGCGACAGACGGGTATAATTCACCCCTCCACTTT

size: .
J: TRBJ2-7
D: .
V: TRBV4-3
CDR3: CASSQEAPTQGSPYEQYF
DNA: TGCGCCAGCAGCCAAGAAGCCCCTACACAGGGATCCCCCTACGAGCAGTACTTC

size: .
J: TRBJ2-4
D: TRBD2
V: TRBV27
CDR3: CASRSGSPGNIQYF
DNA: TGTGCCAGCAGAAGCGGGAGCCCCGGGAACATTCAGTACTTC

size: .
J: TRBJ1-1
D: .
V: TRBV20-1
CDR3: CSARYAEAFF
DNA: TGCAGTGCTAGATATGCTGAAGCTTTCTTT

size: .
J: TRBJ2-1
D: .
V: TRBV12-3/TRBV12-4
CDR3: CASSSTSMYEQFF
DNA: TGTGCCAGCAGTAGCACTAGTATGTATGAGCAGTTCTTC

size: .
J: TRBJ1-5
D: TRBD1
V: TRBV11-2
CDR3: CASSLGGGGTGIQPQHF
DNA: TGTGCCAGCAGCCTTGGGGGTGGCGGGACAGGGATACAGCCCCAGCATTTT

size: .
J: TRBJ1-4
D: TRBD1
V: TRBV9
CDR3: CASSLGQVGEKLFF
DNA: TGTGCCAGCAGTCTCGGACAGGTTGGTGAAAAACTGTTTTTT

size: .
J: TRBJ2-6
D: .
V: TRBV27
CDR3: CASSLFTGTGANVLTF
DNA: TGTGCCAGCAGTTTATTTACAGGGACCGGGGCCAACGTCCTGACTTTC

size: .
J: TRBJ2-1
D: TRBD2
V: TRBV11-2
CDR3: CASSPRGTSGINEQFF
DNA: TGTGCCAGCAGCCCTCGTGGGACTAGCGGGATCAATGAGCAGTTCTTC

size: .
J: TRBJ1-1
D: TRBD1
V: TRBV19
CDR3: CASSIYRGNTEAFF
DNA: TGTGCCAGTAGTATATACAGGGGAAACACTGAAGCTTTCTTT

size: .
J: TRBJ1-5
D: TRBD1
V: TRBV19
CDR3: CASSTSGTGGVRMDF
DNA: TGTGCCAGTAGTACTTCCGGGACAGGGGGGGTTAGGATGGATTTT

size: .
J: TRBJ2-1
D: .
V: TRBV10-3
CDR3: CAISRDWENEQFF
DNA: TGTGCCATCAGCCGGGACTGGGAAAATGAGCAGTTCTTC

size: .
J: TRBJ1-4
D: .
V: TRBV5-1
CDR3: CASSPLTRRGEKLFF
DNA: TGCGCCAGCAGCCCATTGACCCGACGGGGTGAAAAACTGTTTTTT

size: .
J: TRBJ1-6
D: .
V: TRBV2
CDR3: CASSEGWNSPLHF
DNA: TGTGCCAGCAGTGAGGGCTGGAATTCACCCCTCCACTTT

size: .
J: TRBJ2-1
D: TRBD2
V: TRBV4-3
CDR3: CASSRTSVYNEQFF
DNA: TGCGCCAGCAGCCGGACTAGTGTTTACAATGAGCAGTTCTTC

size: .
J: TRBJ2-1
D: .
V: TRBV7-2
CDR3: CASSLGPGSANEQFF
DNA: TGTGCCAGCAGCTTAGGTCCAGGATCAGCCAATGAGCAGTTCTTC

size: .
J: TRBJ1-3
D: .
V: TRBV18
CDR3: CASSPLDSSGNTIYF
DNA: TGTGCCAGCTCACCCCTCGACAGCTCTGGAAACACCATATATTTT

size: .
J: TRBJ1-6
D: .
V: TRBV18
CDR3: CASSDQGNRNSPLHF
DNA: TGTGCCAGCTCAGATCAGGGGAATCGGAATTCACCCCTCCACTTT

size: .
J: TRBJ1-5
D: .
V: TRBV12-3/TRBV12-4
CDR3: CASSEEGQPQHF
DNA: TGTGCCAGCAGCGAGGAAGGTCAGCCCCAGCATTTT

size: .
J: TRBJ2-1
D: .
V: TRBV11-2
CDR3: CASSLASGYNEQFF
DNA: TGTGCCAGCAGCTTAGCCAGCGGGTACAATGAGCAGTTCTTC

size: few
J: TRBJ2-7
D: .
V: TRBV29-1
CDR3: CSVGGPSSYEQYF
DNA: TGCAGCGTTGGGGGCCCAAGCTCCTACGAGCAGTACTTC

size: .
J: TRBJ1-2
D: .
V: TRBV27
CDR3: CASSLNRNNYGYTF
DNA: TGTGCCAGCAGTTTAAACAGGAATAACTATGGCTACACCTTC

size: .
J: TRBJ2-1
D: TRBD2
V: TRBV6-2/TRBV6-3
CDR3: CASSYSSAKAGGLSVEQFF
DNA: TGTGCCAGCAGTTACTCGAGCGCCAAAGCGGGAGGCCTTTCGGTTGAGCAGTTCTTC

size: .
J: TRBJ1-3
D: .
V: TRBV18
CDR3: CASSPRGSGTNSGNTIYF
DNA: TGTGCCAGCTCACCACGGGGATCCGGGACAAACTCTGGAAACACCATATATTTT

size: .
J: TRBJ1-5
D: .
V: TRBV6-2/TRBV6-3
CDR3: CASSSPSGRGGNQPQHF
DNA: TGTGCCAGCAGTTCCCCCTCGGGGAGGGGTGGCAATCAGCCCCAGCATTTT

size: .
J: TRBJ2-2
D: TRBD2
V: TRBV9
CDR3: CASSLYFYGRTNTGELFF
DNA: TGTGCCAGCAGCCTATACTTTTACGGGAGGACGAACACCGGGGAGCTGTTTTTT

size: few
J: TRBJ2-4
D: TRBD1
V: TRBV5-1
CDR3: CASSLGTGGKNIQYF
DNA: TGCGCCAGCAGCCTCGGGACAGGGGGTAAAAACATTCAGTACTTC

size: .
J: TRBJ1-5
D: .
V: TRBV12-3/TRBV12-4
CDR3: CASSSQENQPQHF
DNA: TGTGCCAGCAGTTCACAGGAAAATCAGCCCCAGCATTTT

size: .
J: TRBJ1-5
D: .
V: TRBV28
CDR3: CASSSRGFRGGNQPQHF
DNA: TGTGCCAGCAGTTCCCGGGGTTTCAGGGGTGGAAATCAGCCCCAGCATTTT

size: .
J: TRBJ1-5
D: TRBD1
V: TRBV9
CDR3: CASSPLTTGWPQHF
DNA: TGTGCCAGCAGCCCCCTCACGACAGGGTGGCCCCAGCATTTT

size: .
J: TRBJ1-2
D: TRBD1
V: TRBV7-9
CDR3: CASSSGLDRGVYGYTF
DNA: TGTGCCAGCAGCTCGGGACTGGACAGGGGTGTCTATGGCTACACCTTC

size: .
J: TRBJ2-1
D: .
V: TRBV19
CDR3: CASSPQGYEQFF
DNA: TGTGCCAGCTCACCACAGGGCTATGAGCAGTTCTTC

size: .
J: TRBJ2-2
D: .
V: TRBV10-3
CDR3: CAISDAGDTGELFF
DNA: TGTGCCATCAGTGACGCAGGGGATACCGGGGAGCTGTTTTTT

size: .
J: TRBJ1-4
D: .
V: TRBV27
CDR3: CASSLRDINNEKLFF
DNA: TGTGCCAGCAGTTTACGGGACATAAATAATGAAAAACTGTTTTTT

size: .
J: TRBJ1-5
D: TRBD1
V: TRBV24-1
CDR3: CATSGGQGSQPQHF
DNA: TGTGCCACCAGCGGGGGACAGGGGAGTCAGCCCCAGCATTTT